This T cell receptor (beta chain) came from a study of cytomegalovirus exposure and HLA in healthy donors. Broader study findings: Most subjects had HLA-A and HLA-B alleles reportedly predicted accurately by TCR beta sequences. A further, later analysis showed that HLA-associated TCR beta chains (compared with equally common others) were more clonally expanded.

This CDR3 comprises 14 residues. The V gene's germline CDR1 is MDHEN and CDR2 SYDVKM. Trimming pared 5 bases from V and 5 bases from J, leaving 12 bases between. About this clone: Its antigen is still unknown.

The study ran its PCR with 60 Vbeta and 13 Jbeta primers. Per the original data handling: Roughly 81 million unique TCR beta chains, roughly 11 million shared, were counted in a later analysis. Produced via immunoSEQ multiplex PCR; TCRdb's table is partial and in-frame only. V, J and clone size reflect that table, while D and trimming were determined from the DNA. The sample lists fewer than 200,000 clones; around nine tenths were seen once. The source material was PBMCs. The chain employs TRBV28 and TRBJ2-2; D is perhaps TRBD2 (5 bases). This clonotype originated in a woman in her twenties or thirties in good health and CMV-seronegative. The chain's CDR3 is CASSLTRRTGELFF. DNA for the CDR3: TGTGCCAGCAGTCTAACTAGGCGGACCGGGGAGCTGTTTTTT.